This is a list of T cell receptor beta chains from one sample in a study of tumor and adjacent non-tumor tissue in lung cancer. Each CDR3 protein is one row after TCRdb ran MiXCR on the multiplex PCR reads. The table lists tens of thousands of distinct CDR3 sequences, 80% to 90% of them singletons. Sequenced sample: distant non-tumor lung tissue. The receptor set was obtained from a man aged 55 to 70 with non-small cell lung cancer. Both conserved end residues are trimmed from each CDR3.

CDR3: ASSLNRRYNSPLH; J: TRBJ1-6; V: TRBV11-2
CDR3: ASSVRDRVDYNEQF; J: TRBJ2-1; V: TRBV11-2
CDR3: SARGTSGGDTGKLF; J: TRBJ2-2; V: TRBV20-1
CDR3: ASSYSAWREGSGDVQF; J: TRBJ2-1; V: TRBV6-6
CDR3: NVAAEETQY; J: TRBJ2-5; V: TRBV29-1
CDR3: TSRFVGVSNQPQH; J: TRBJ1-5; V: TRBV12-3/TRBV12-4
CDR3: ASSYTTRSDSPLH; J: TRBJ1-6; V: TRBV6-5
CDR3: ASSLVGGGTEVS; J: TRBJ1-1; V: TRBV11-2
CDR3: ARSATGVRTEQY; J: TRBJ2-7; V: TRBV12-3/TRBV12-4
CDR3: ASSLGTGVPDTQY; J: TRBJ2-5; V: TRBV11-3
CDR3: RVGVGTGSGANVLT; J: TRBJ2-6; V: TRBV29-1